Presented here are 19 T cell receptor beta chains from one specimen sequenced in a study of T cells in Graves' hyperthyroidism and ophthalmopathy. RNA transcripts gave rise to amplified TCR beta CDR3 regions. In the first-round RT-PCR of the TCR CDR3, the HTBI primer set was used. TCRdb ran MiXCR on the multiplex PCR reads and lists one entry per CDR3 protein. This table holds over 500,000 distinct CDR3 sequences, over 15% found once. The sample was blood. These TCRs come from a woman younger than 30 with Graves' ophthalmopathy.

This chain links TRBV27 with TRBJ2-1; 9 bases line up with TRBD1. There are 19 residues in the CDR3. V shed 3 bases and J 1 base; nucleotides not matched to a gene: 13. The germline V gene has CDR1 MNHEY and CDR2 SMNVEV (reference sequence). CDR3 loop: CASSFKPPGTGLSYNEQFF. CDR3 sequence (DNA): TGTGCCAGCAGTTTTAAGCCCCCCGGGACAGGGTTATCCTACAATGAGCAGTTCTTC.

This clonotype was counted a few times. CDR3 in amino acids: CASRKMGILQPQHF. The CDR3 DNA reads TGTGCCAGCAGGAAGATGGGAATCTTACAGCCCCAGCATTTT. The rearrangement uses TRBV6-1 and TRBJ1-5; D is ambiguous. Trimming cost V 6 bases and J 7 bases, with 16 bases left between them. Germline CDR1 MNHNS, CDR2 SASEGT. This CDR3 spans 14 amino acids.

The CDR3 spells CASSLEQRDEKLFF. CDR3 nucleotides: TGTGCCAGCAGCTTAGAACAGCGGGATGAAAAACTGTTTTTT. This chain links TRBV7-6 with TRBJ1-4; D remains ambiguous. This CDR3 contains 14 residues. V was trimmed by 1 base and J by 6 bases, leaving 9 bases between them. In germline, CDR1 is SGHVS, CDR2 FNYEAQ.

This clonotype was found a few times. It may be a read error: a sequence one base away is much more abundant. J is TRBJ2-4 and V is TRBV11-2, with a possible D match to TRBD2 (6 bases). The germline V and J ends were trimmed by 5 bases and 0 bases, with 14 bases remaining between them. CDR3 length equals 16 residues. Germline assignment: CDR1 SGHAT and CDR2 FQNNGV. CDR3 DNA sequence: TGTGCCAGCAGCACGGGGGAACAGCTAGCCAAAAACATTCAGTACTTC. It is translated as CASSTGEQLAKNIQYF.

A single count supports this clonotype. The chain joins TRBV3-1 to TRBJ2-1; TRBD2 agrees at 10 bases. Per germline, CDR1 LGHDT and CDR2 YNNKEL (reference sequence). V shed 3 bases, J shed 7 bases, and the junction held 3 bases outside the gene matches. CDR3 length: 14 amino acids. Written as DNA, the CDR3 is TGTGCCAGCAGCCATCTAGCGGGAGAAAATGAGCAGTTCTTC. Protein product: CASSHLAGENEQFF.

This CDR3 is CSAREPRLVNEQFF. For the CDR3, the DNA is TGCAGTGCTAGAGAACCCCGACTAGTAAATGAGCAGTTCTTC. The rearrangement links TRBV20-1 to TRBJ2-1; TRBD2 might be the D (6 bases). The germline V gene has CDR1 DFQATT and CDR2 SNEGSKA (reference sequence). CDR3 length: 14 residues. V was trimmed by 0 bases and J by 7 bases, leaving 13 bases between them.

This clonotype was counted ten times or more. This chain links TRBV7-2 with TRBJ2-3, with TRBD2 identical over 7 bases. The ends lost 4 bases at V and 6 bases at J; junction bases unmatched: 13. This CDR3 comprises 16 residues. CDR1 and CDR2 (germline): SGHTA, FQGNSA. The CDR3 region has the DNA TGTGCCAGCAGCTCAGACCTGGCTAGCGGCGCGGATACGCAGTATTTT. This encodes CASSSDLASGADTQYF.

V usage is TRBV19 and J usage is TRBJ1-5; TRBD1 aligns across 7 bases. The CDR3 runs 19 residues. Germline V gives CDR1 LNHDA, CDR2 SQIVND (reference sequence). Unmatched junction bases numbered 17, after V lost 5 bases and J lost 1 base. In nucleotides, the CDR3 is TGTGCCAGTAGTCCCACCGACAGGGTCAGCTATCCGAGCAATCAGCCCCAGCATTTT. It encodes CASSPTDRVSYPSNQPQHF.

The table lists this clonotype with many counts. The CDR3 is CASSDINEQFF. DNA of the CDR3: TGTGCCAGCAGCGACATCAATGAGCAGTTCTTC. This chain uses TRBV7-9 with TRBJ2-1; D not resolved. V was pared by 5 bases and J by 6 bases, with 5 bases between. CDR1 and CDR2 (germline): SEHNR, FQNEAQ (reference sequence). This CDR3 spans 11 amino acids.

This clonotype occurred many times. The V and J genes are TRBV4-1 and TRBJ2-5, with D tentatively TRBD1 (6 bases). V was shortened by 0 bases and J by 2 bases, with 7 bases between the two germline ends. Germline V gives CDR1 MGHRA, CDR2 YSYEKL. The CDR3 consists of 14 residues. The CDR3 sequence: CASSQDRGQETQYF. The CDR3 nucleotides read TGCGCCAGCAGCCAAGACAGGGGTCAAGAGACCCAGTACTTC.

This clonotype came up many times. The chain joins TRBV9 to TRBJ2-3; D may be TRBD2 (6 bases). The CDR3 consists of 16 residues. Germline-derived CDR1 and CDR2 are SGDLS and YYNGEE. Trimming took 0 bases from V and 2 from J, leaving 13 bases between them. CDR3 protein: CASSVVERVPTDTQYF. The DNA for the CDR3 is TGTGCCAGCAGCGTAGTTGAGCGGGTACCCACAGATACGCAGTATTTT.

This clonotype was counted only a few times. V and J are TRBV5-1 and TRBJ1-4, with a weak D call TRBD1 (5 bases). V lost 4 bases and J 8 bases, leaving 21 bases between the germline ends. The germline V gene encodes CDR1 SGHRS and CDR2 YFSETQ. There are 16 residues in the CDR3. The CDR3: CASSPDRGRRGEKLFF. The DNA for the CDR3 is TGCGCCAGCAGCCCGGACCGGGGACGGCGAGGGGAAAAACTGTTTTTT.

This clonotype has just a few counts. The rearrangement joins TRBV7-8 to TRBJ2-7; 7 nucleotides line up with TRBD2. The CDR3 is 14 residues long. Germline V gives CDR1 SGHVS, CDR2 FQNEAQ. Unmatched junction bases numbered 9, after V lost 5 bases and J lost 5 bases. CDR3 amino acids: CASSETGTTDEQYF. The CDR3 coding sequence is TGTGCCAGCAGCGAGACCGGGACTACGGACGAGCAGTACTTC.

The gene calls are TRBV24-1 and TRBJ1-1; D not certain. Trimming cost V 4 bases and J 4 bases, with 9 bases left between them. The CDR3 runs to 13 residues. Germline V gene lookup returns CDR1 KGHDR and CDR2 SFDVKD. For the CDR3, the DNA is TGTGCCACCAGTGAAACAGAGAGCACTGAAGCTTTCTTT. Amino acids: CATSETESTEAFF.

The CDR3 reads CASSFSTRGIYEQYF. CDR3 DNA: TGTGCCAGCAGTTTCTCAACCAGGGGGATCTACGAGCAGTACTTC. The chain joins TRBV27 to TRBJ2-7, with 7 bases identical to TRBD1. V was pared by 3 bases and J by 3 bases, with 8 bases of the junction left unmatched. This CDR3 spans 15 amino acids. CDR1 is MNHEY and CDR2 is SMNVEV in the germline V gene (reference sequence).

This clonotype occurred many times. The rearrangement links TRBV5-1 to TRBJ2-2, with 11 bases that match TRBD1. The germline gives CDR1 SGHRS, CDR2 YFSETQ. The CDR3 covers 16 residues. Trimming at V came to 3 bases and at J to 3 bases, leaving 4 bases not matched to a gene. CDR3 amino acids: CASSWRTGGHTGELFF. The CDR3, as DNA: TGCGCCAGCAGCTGGAGGACAGGGGGCCACACCGGGGAGCTGTTTTTT.

As regards this clonotype: With a much larger clone just one base away, this may be a read error. The V and J genes are TRBV20-1 and TRBJ2-7, with D perhaps TRBD1 (6 bases). The end of the DNA aligns better with TRBJ2-1, so the J call may be wrong. Germline V gene data show CDR1 as DFQATT and CDR2 as SNEGSKA (reference sequence). This CDR3 is 14 amino acids long. CDR3 residues: CSAKDRKPNYEQFF. CDR3 DNA sequence: TGCAGTGCTAAAGACAGGAAACCAAACTACGAGCAGTTCTTC.

This rearrangement joins TRBV6-1 to TRBJ2-7; 9 nucleotides agree with TRBD1. Germline lookup yields CDR1 MNHNS and CDR2 SASEGT. The J segment lost 4 bases and the V segment lost 10 bases, leaving 11 bases of the junction unmatched. The CDR3 extends over 14 amino acids. The CDR3 DNA sequence: TGTGCCACCGTAACACAGGGGGCGAGGTACGAGCAGTACTTC. It codes for CATVTQGARYEQYF.

This clonotype turned up a few times. One end of the junction is discordant with germline, which a read error may explain. The CDR3 protein is CASSSPIGGDSLYERYF. CDR3 nucleotides: TGTGCCAGCAGCTCACCTATCGGGGGGGACAGTCTCTACGAGCGGTACTTC. This sequence joins TRBV7-9 and TRBJ2-7; TRBD2 might be the D (8 bases). This CDR3 is 17 amino acids long. The germline V gene has CDR1 SEHNR and CDR2 FQNEAQ (reference sequence).